The entry that follows covers one T cell receptor beta chain sequence. Its specificity is unknown. The sample is drawn from a study of cytomegalovirus exposure and HLA in healthy donors. The study, taken as a whole, reports: There were a few CMV-associated chains whose specificity for CMV antigens was confirmed in vitro.

Germline V gene lookup returns CDR1 LNHNV and CDR2 YYDKDF (reference sequence). The germline V and J ends were trimmed by 4 bases and 2 bases, with 18 bases remaining between them. CDR3 length: 17 amino acids. With 60 Vbeta and 13 Jbeta primers, the PCR was carried out. The protocol was immunoSEQ multiplex PCR, while the TCRdb copy is restricted to in-frame clones and leaves out a portion. The table lists under 200,000 clones, about 81% of them singletons, with approximately 2% in the top ten. This sequence originates from a woman between 18 and 29 years old in good health and CMV-seronegative. Input material: PBMCs. The chain carries TRBV15 and TRBJ1-5; D not resolved. The CDR3 region is CATSTAGFLTGNQPQHF. Written as DNA, the CDR3 is TGTGCCACCAGCACCGCGGGGTTTCTGACCGGCAATCAGCCCCAGCATTTT.